What follows is one T cell receptor beta chain and its context. The entry originates in a study of T cell changes during pregnancy in multiple sclerosis. From germline, CDR1 is SGHDT and CDR2 YYEEEE. This CDR3 contains 16 residues. J lost 6 bases, V lost 6 bases, and 12 bases had no gene match. The assay was immunoSEQ multiplex PCR, and TCRdb's table has in-frame clones only and misses some. The sample records approximately 100,000 clones, about 94% being singletons. The J gene is TRBJ2-7, the V gene TRBV5-6, with 13 bases lining up with TRBD2. This clonotype was sampled from a female donor with multiple sclerosis, enrolled in a pregnancy study. The starting material was peripheral blood, obtained before pregnancy. The CDR3 bases are TGTGCCAGCACCAAAAGAGGGGGACTAGCGGGACTCGAGCAGTACTTC. It is translated as CASTKRGGLAGLEQYF. Together with reference TRBV5-6 and TRBJ2-7, the CDR3 gives the full variable domain: DAGVTQSPTHLIKTRGQQVTLRCSPKSGHDTVSWYQQALGQGPQFIFQYYEEEERQRGNFPDRFSGHQFPNYSSELNVNALLLGDSALYLCASTKRGGLAGLEQYFGPGTRLTVT.